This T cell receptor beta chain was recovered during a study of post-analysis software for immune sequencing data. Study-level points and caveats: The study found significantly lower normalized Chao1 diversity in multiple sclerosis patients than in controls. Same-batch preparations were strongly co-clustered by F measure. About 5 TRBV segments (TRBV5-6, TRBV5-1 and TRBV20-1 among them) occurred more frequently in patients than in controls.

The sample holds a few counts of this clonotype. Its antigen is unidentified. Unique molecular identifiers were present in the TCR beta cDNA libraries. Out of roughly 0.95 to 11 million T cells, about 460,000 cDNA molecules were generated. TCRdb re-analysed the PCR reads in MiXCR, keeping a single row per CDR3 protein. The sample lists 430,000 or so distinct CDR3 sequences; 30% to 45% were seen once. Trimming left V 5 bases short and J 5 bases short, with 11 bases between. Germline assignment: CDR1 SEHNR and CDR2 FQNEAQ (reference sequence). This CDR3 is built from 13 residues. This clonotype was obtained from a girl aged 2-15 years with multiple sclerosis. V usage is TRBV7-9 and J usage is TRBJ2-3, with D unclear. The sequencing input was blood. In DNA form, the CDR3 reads TGTGCCAGCAGCCCACCGTCCGAAGATACGCAGTATTTT. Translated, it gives CASSPPSEDTQYF.